This T cell receptor beta chain was profiled in a study of T cells in Graves' hyperthyroidism and ophthalmopathy. At least 3 on the Clinical Activity Score was recorded for ophthalmopathy patients, who also had NOSPECS grade at least 4 and duration under 3 months. About this clonotype itself: Its antigen is unknown.

V lost 2 bases and J lost 4; bases outside the gene matches: 11. The CDR3 covers 19 residues. From germline, CDR1 is SGDLS and CDR2 YYNGEE. Authors of the study amplified TCR beta CDR3 regions from RNA transcripts. Carried out on the TCR CDR3, a first-round RT-PCR used the HTBI primer set. TCRdb analysed the multiplex PCR reads with MiXCR anew, one entry per CDR3 protein. The table shows hundreds of thousands of distinct CDR3 sequences, with about a fifth occurring only once. General study points: Expanded thyroid clonotypes (above 0.001) were mostly also found in blood.

Sequences were obtained from blood. The chain joins TRBV9 to TRBJ2-3; 15 nucleotides line up with TRBD2. The TCR originated in a man in his thirties or forties with Graves' ophthalmopathy. The CDR3 spells CASSVRQGGLAGGADTQYF. The CDR3 DNA reads TGTGCCAGCAGCGTGAGACAGGGAGGACTAGCGGGAGGGGCAGATACGCAGTATTTT.